What follows describes a single T cell receptor (beta chain). The record originates from a study of T-cell memory formation after mild COVID-19. TCRdb re-called the 5' RACE reads with MiXCR, one entry per CDR3 protein. The sample holds roughly 600,000 distinct CDR3 sequences; about 20% are singletons and the top ten take more than 10%. Trimming pared 10 bases from V and 2 bases from J, leaving 5 bases between. This CDR3 has 11 residues. From germline, CDR1 is SEHNR and CDR2 FQNEAQ (reference sequence). This receptor was identified in an adult woman who had mild COVID-19 (a few samples of this study predate the infection). Cell type and time point are not known. The chain combines TRBV7-9 with TRBJ2-2; D unclear. The sample comprised PBMCs or a T cell subset sorted from them (not recorded which). CDR3 in amino acids: CATTNTGELFF. CDR3 sequence (DNA): TGTGCCACGACAAACACCGGGGAGCTGTTTTTT.